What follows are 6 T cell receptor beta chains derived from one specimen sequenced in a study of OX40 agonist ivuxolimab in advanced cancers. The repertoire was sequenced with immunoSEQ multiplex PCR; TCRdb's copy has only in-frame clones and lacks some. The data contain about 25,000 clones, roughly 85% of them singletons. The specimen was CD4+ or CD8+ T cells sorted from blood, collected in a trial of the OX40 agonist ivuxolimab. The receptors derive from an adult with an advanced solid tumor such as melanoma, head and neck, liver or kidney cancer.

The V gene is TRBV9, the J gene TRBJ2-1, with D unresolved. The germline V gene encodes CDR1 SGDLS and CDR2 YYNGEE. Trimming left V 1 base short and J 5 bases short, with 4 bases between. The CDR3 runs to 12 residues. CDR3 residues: CASSVPNNEQFF. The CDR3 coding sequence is TGTGCCAGCAGCGTACCCAACAATGAGCAGTTCTTC.

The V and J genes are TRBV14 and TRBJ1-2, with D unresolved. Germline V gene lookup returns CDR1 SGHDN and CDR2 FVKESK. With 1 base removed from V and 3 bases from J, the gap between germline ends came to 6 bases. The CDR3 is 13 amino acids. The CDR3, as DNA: TGTGCCAGCAGCCAAGTAGCAGACTATGGCTACACCTTC. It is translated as CASSQVADYGYTF.

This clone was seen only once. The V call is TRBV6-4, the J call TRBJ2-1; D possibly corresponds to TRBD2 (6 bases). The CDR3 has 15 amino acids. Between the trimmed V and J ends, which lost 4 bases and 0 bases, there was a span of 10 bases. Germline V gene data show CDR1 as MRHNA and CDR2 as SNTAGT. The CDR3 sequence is CASSGRASSYNEQFF. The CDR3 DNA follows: TGTGCCAGCAGTGGGAGGGCAAGCTCCTACAATGAGCAGTTCTTC.

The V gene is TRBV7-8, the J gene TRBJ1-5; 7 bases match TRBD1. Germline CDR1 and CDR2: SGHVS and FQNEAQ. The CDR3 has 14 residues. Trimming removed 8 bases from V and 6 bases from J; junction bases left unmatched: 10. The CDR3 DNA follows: TGTGCCAGCCGGGAAGGCCAGGGGGGTCAGCCCCAGCATTTT. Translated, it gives CASREGQGGQPQHF.

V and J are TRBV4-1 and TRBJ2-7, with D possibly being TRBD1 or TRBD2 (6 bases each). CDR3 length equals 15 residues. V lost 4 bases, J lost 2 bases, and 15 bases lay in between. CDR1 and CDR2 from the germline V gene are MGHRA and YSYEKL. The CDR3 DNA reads TGCGCCAGCAGCCCGGACGGCGGGGACACCTACGAGCAGTACTTC. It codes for CASSPDGGDTYEQYF.

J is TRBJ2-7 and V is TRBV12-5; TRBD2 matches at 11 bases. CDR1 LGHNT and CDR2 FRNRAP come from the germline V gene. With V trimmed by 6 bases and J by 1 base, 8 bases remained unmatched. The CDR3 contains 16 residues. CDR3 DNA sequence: TGTGCTAGTGGAAATACCGGGACTAGCGGATCCTACGAGCAGTACTTC. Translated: CASGNTGTSGSYEQYF.